This T cell receptor (beta chain) appears in the sequencing data of a study of spatial heterogeneity in lung cancer. Overall study context: Sequences of the beta chain were consistently detected in greater numbers than alpha-chain sequences.

Time point reported: sample taken at primary tumor resection. The donor population consisted of over 55 patients with untreated, early-stage non-small cell lung cancer. In each case, whole RNA from tumor, nontumor lung or frozen PBMC was sequenced unsorted. Unique molecular identifiers, one per molecule, were present on every TCR cDNA molecule. TCRdb re-analysed the 5' RACE reads in MiXCR, keeping a single row per CDR3 protein. There are 40,000 or so distinct CDR3 sequences in the sample; around 3.3% occur only once, and approximately 35% lies in the top ten. This clonotype showed up many times. From germline, CDR1 is SNHLY and CDR2 FYNNEI. V was shortened by 11 bases and J by 0 bases, with 10 bases between the two germline ends. This CDR3 is 12 amino acids long.

The chain carries TRBV2 and TRBJ1-2; no clear D gene. The starting material was normal lung tissue next to the tumor, obtained at surgery. The TCR was taken from a male donor with early-stage non-small cell lung cancer. The CDR3 region has the DNA TGTGCCGGGGAGAGCCCTAACTATGGCTACACCTTC. It specifies CAGESPNYGYTF.